This T cell receptor (beta chain) derives from a study of cytomegalovirus exposure and HLA in healthy donors. Researchers ran the PCR with 60 Vbeta and 13 Jbeta primers. Method: immunoSEQ multiplex PCR; TCRdb's copy keeps in-frame clones and lacks some. The sample yields approximately 140,000 clones, 65% to 80% seen once. CDR1 SGHNT and CDR2 YYREEE come from the germline V gene (reference sequence). This CDR3 has 16 amino acids. The junction had 8 bases not matched to a gene; V was cut back by 5 bases and J by 1 base. This rearrangement joins TRBV5-4 to TRBJ1-3, with 8 bases fitting TRBD1. This receptor was obtained from a woman aged 18-30 years in good health and CMV-seronegative. Sequenced input: PBMCs. CDR3 sequence reads: CASSYTGGRSGNTIYF. The CDR3 bases are TGTGCCAGCAGTTACACAGGGGGTCGTTCTGGAAACACCATATATTTT.